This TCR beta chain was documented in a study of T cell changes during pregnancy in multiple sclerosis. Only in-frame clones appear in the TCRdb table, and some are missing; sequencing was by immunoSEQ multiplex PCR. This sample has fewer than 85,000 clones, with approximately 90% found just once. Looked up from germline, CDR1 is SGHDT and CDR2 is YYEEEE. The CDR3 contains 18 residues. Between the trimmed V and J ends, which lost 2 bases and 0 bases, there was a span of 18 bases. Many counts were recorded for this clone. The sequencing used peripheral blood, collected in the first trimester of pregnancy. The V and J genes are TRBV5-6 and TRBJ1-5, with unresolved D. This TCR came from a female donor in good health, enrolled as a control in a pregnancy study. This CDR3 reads CASSFWAEGGYSNQPQHF. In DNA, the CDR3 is TGTGCCAGCAGCTTTTGGGCCGAGGGAGGCTATAGCAATCAGCCCCAGCATTTT.